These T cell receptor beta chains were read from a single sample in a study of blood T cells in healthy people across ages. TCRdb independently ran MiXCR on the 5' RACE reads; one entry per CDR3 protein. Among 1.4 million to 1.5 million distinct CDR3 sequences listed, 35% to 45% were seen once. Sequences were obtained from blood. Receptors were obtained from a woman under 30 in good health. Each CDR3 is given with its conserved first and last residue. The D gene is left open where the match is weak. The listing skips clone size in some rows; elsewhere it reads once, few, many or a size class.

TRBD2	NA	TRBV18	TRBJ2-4	TGTGCCAGCTCACCACTAGGGGAGGGGCACATTCAGTACTTC	CASSPLGEGHIQYF
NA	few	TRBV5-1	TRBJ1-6	TGCGCCAGCAGCTTGGACGGCCCAACGGGCAATTCACCCCTCCACTTT	CASSLDGPTGNSPLHF
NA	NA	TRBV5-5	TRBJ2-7	TGTGCCAGCAGCTTGGCCGGCAGGGGTCACTACGAGCAGTACTTC	CASSLAGRGHYEQYF
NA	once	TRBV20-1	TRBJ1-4	TGCAGTGCTTCCCGGGGGAACGCTAATGAAAAACTGTTTTTT	CSASRGNANEKLFF
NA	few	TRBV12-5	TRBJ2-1	TGTGCTAGTTGGGACTCCTACAATGAGCAGTTCTTC	CASWDSYNEQFF
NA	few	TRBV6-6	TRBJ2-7	TGTGCCAGCATGGCCAGAGGAAACGAGCAGTACTTC	CASMARGNEQYF
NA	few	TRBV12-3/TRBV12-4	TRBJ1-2	TGTGCCAGCAGTTTAAACAGGGTGGGCTATGGCTACACCTTC	CASSLNRVGYGYTF
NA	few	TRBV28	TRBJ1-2	TGTGCCAGCAGTCTGGGGTTTCGGGGCTACACCTTC	CASSLGFRGYTF
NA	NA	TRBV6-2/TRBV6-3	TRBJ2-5	TGTGCCAGCAGTCCCCTCGGTGGAGGAGAGACCCAGTACTTC	CASSPLGGGETQYF
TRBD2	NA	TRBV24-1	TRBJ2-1	TGTGCCACCAGTGCCCAAGGACTAGCGGGTACCGATGAGCAGTTCTTC	CATSAQGLAGTDEQFF
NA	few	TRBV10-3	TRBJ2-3	TGTGCCATCAGTGAGTCTAGAGGGGTCACAGATACGCAGTATTTT	CAISESRGVTDTQYF
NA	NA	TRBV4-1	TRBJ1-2	TGCGCCAGCAGCCAACCTCGGGCCGGGACCACAGCCTATGGCTACACCTTC	CASSQPRAGTTAYGYTF
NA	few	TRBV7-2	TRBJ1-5	TGTGCCAGCAGCCCATACGACCGCAATCAGCCCCAGCATTTT	CASSPYDRNQPQHF
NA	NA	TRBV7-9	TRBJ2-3	TGTGCCAGCAGCTTCGGACAGTTTAGCACAGATACGCAGTATTTT	CASSFGQFSTDTQYF
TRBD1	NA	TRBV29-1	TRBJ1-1	TGCAGCGTGAAACGGACAGGCGAGGCTTTCTTT	CSVKRTGEAFF
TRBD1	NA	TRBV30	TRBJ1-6	TGTGCCTGGAGTGTAGGGGGACAGGGATATTCACCCCTCCACTTT	CAWSVGGQGYSPLHF
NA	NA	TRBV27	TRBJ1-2	TGTGCCAGCAGTATGTCCGGGGCGCTAGGCTACACCTTC	CASSMSGALGYTF
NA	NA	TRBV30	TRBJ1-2	TGTGCCTGGATACGAGTAGAGCCCCTCTATGGCTACACCTTC	CAWIRVEPLYGYTF
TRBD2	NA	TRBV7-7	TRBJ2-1	TGTGCTAGCAGCTTAGACGGCGGGGGGGCTAATAGTGAGCAGTTCTTC	CASSLDGGGANSEQFF
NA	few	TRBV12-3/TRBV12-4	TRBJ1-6	TGTGCCAGCGCCCCCGGGGGGCCCTCACCCCTCCACTTT	CASAPGGPSPLHF
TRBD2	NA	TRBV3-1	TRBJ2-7	TGTGCCAGCAGCCCTACGGGTCTAGCGGGAGCCCACGAGCAGTACTTC	CASSPTGLAGAHEQYF
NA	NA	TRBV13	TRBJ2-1	TGTGCCAGCAGCTTTTTCCAGGCGGGGCGGGATGAGCAGTTCTTC	CASSFFQAGRDEQFF
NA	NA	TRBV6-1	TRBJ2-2	TGTGCCAGCAGCGAAGCCGGGACAACGAACACCGGGGAGCTGTTTTTT	CASSEAGTTNTGELFF
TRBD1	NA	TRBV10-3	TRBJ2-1	TGTGCCATCAGACAGGGGAATGAGCAGTTCTTC	CAIRQGNEQFF
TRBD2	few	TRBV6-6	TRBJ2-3	TGTGCCAGCAGTTACGATGGGAGGGCCCCCACAGATACGCAGTATTTT	CASSYDGRAPTDTQYF
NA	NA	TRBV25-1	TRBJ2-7	TGTGCCAGCGCAGCCAGCCTAGGGGGGGACGAGCAGTACTTC	CASAASLGGDEQYF
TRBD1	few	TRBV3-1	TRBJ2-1	TGTGCCAGCAGCCAGGGGACAGGGGGACAGTTCTTC	CASSQGTGGQFF
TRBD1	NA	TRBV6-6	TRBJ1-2	TGTGCCAGCATCGGCACAGGGACAGGGGTTGATGGCTACACCTTC	CASIGTGTGVDGYTF
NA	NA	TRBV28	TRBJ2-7	TGTGCCACCATCGAGGGACGCGTGGCAGTCGGGGAGCAGTACTTC	CATIEGRVAVGEQYF
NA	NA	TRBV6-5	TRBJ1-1	TGTGCCAGCAGCCCAACCTGGACAGCCATGAACACTGAAGCTTTCTTT	CASSPTWTAMNTEAFF
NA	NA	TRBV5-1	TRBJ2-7	TGCGCCAGCAGGGCTGGGGACACGGCATTACCCAACGAGCAGTACTTC	CASRAGDTALPNEQYF
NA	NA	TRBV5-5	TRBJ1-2	TGTGCCAGCAGCTTGGATGTAGGGATCAACTATGGCTACACCTTC	CASSLDVGINYGYTF
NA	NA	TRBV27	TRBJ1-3	TGTGCCAGCAGTTCGAGAGTCGGAAACACCATATATTTT	CASSSRVGNTIYF
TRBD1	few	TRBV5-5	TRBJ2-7	TGTGCCAGCAGCTCTCGGACAGGGGACATGTACGAGCAGTACTTC	CASSSRTGDMYEQYF
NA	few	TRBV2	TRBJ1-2	TGTGCCAGCAGTGAATGGGCAGCTTATGGCTACACCTTC	CASSEWAAYGYTF
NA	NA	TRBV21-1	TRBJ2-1	TGTGCCAGCAGTGACGTTTACGCCTCTGAGCAGTTCTTC	CASSDVYASEQFF
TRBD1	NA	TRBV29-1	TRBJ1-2	TGCAGCGTGCTTACCGGGACAGGGGTTTGGGGCTACACCTTC	CSVLTGTGVWGYTF
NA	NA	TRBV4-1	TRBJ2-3	TGCGCCAGCAGTCTTAGGGGGGGCCGCACAGATACGCAGTATTTT	CASSLRGGRTDTQYF
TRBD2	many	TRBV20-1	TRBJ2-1	TGCAGTGCGACGGGACTAGCGGGATCCTACAATGAGCAGTTCTTC	CSATGLAGSYNEQFF
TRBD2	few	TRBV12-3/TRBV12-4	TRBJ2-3	TGTGCCAGTATCCCTTTGGAGCGGGAGGTAGATACGCAGTATTTT	CASIPLEREVDTQYF
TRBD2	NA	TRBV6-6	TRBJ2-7	TGTGCCAGCAGGGCACTAGCGGGAGACGGGTACGAGCAGTACTTC	CASRALAGDGYEQYF
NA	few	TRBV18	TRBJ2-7	TGTGCCAGCTCACCACTGTCCGGGGTCTACGAGCAGTACTTC	CASSPLSGVYEQYF
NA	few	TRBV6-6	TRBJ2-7	TGTGCCAGCACCGTGGAGGGATTCAACTACGAGCAGTACTTC	CASTVEGFNYEQYF
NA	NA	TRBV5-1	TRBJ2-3	TGCGCCAGCAGCTGGGCCTCGACTCTTTACACAGATACGCAGTATTTT	CASSWASTLYTDTQYF
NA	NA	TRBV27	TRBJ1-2	TGTGCCAGCAGTTCCGTGGGACTTCTTCCTGGCTACACCTTC	CASSSVGLLPGYTF
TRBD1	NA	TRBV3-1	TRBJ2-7	TGTGCCAGCAGCCAAGTCCCAGGGACAGGGAGCGATGAGCAGTACTTC	CASSQVPGTGSDEQYF
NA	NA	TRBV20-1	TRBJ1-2	TGCAGTGCTAGAGAGACGGGACTTCATGGCTACACCTTC	CSARETGLHGYTF
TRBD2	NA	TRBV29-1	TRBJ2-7	TGCAGCGTCTCCAGCGGGGGCTCCTACAATGAGCAGTACTTC	CSVSSGGSYNEQYF
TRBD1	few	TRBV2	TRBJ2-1	TGTGCCAGCACGACACAGGGGGCTGGAGGTGAGCAGTTCTTC	CASTTQGAGGEQFF
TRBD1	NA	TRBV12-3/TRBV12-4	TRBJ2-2	TGTGCCAGCAGTTTAATTTTTCGGGACAGCACGAACACCGGGGAGCTGTTTTTT	CASSLIFRDSTNTGELFF
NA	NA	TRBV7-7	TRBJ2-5	TGTGCCAGCAGCTTAGGTGTGGGTGTGGAGACCCAGTACTTC	CASSLGVGVETQYF
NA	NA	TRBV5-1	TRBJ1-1	TGCGCCAGCAGATATGACAACACTGAAGCTTTCTTT	CASRYDNTEAFF
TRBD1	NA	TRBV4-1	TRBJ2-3	TGCGCCAGCAGCCAGACCCTCGGGACAGGGTCGCAAGATACGCAGTATTTT	CASSQTLGTGSQDTQYF
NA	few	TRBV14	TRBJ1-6	TGTGCCAGCAGCCAAGGGTTCTTCGCTTCACCCCTCCACTTT	CASSQGFFASPLHF
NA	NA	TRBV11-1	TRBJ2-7	TGTGCCAGCAGCGTGGATTTTTACAATGAGCAGTACTTC	CASSVDFYNEQYF